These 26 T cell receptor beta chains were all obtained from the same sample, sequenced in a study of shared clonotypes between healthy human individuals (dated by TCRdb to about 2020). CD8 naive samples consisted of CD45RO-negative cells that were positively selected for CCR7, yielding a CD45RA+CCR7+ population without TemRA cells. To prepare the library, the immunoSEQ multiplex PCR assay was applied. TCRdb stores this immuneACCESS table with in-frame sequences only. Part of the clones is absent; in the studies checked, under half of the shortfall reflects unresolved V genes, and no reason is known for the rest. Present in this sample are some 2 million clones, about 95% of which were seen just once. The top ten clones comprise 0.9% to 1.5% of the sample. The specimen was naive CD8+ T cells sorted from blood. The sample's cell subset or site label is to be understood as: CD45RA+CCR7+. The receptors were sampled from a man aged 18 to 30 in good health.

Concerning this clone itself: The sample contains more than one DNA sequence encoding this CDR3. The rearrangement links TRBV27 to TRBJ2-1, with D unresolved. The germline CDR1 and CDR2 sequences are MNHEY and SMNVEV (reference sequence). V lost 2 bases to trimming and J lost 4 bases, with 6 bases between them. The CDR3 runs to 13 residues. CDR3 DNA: TGTGCCAGCAGTTTAGGGCAGTACAATGAGCAGTTCTTC. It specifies CASSLGQYNEQFF.

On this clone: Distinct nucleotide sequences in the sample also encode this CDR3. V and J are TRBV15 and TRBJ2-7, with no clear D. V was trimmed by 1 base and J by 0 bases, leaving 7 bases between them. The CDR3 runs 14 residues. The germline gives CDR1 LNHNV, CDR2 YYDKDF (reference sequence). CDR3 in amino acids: CATSRVGSSYEQYF. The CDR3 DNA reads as TGTGCCACCAGCAGAGTCGGTAGCTCCTACGAGCAGTACTTC.

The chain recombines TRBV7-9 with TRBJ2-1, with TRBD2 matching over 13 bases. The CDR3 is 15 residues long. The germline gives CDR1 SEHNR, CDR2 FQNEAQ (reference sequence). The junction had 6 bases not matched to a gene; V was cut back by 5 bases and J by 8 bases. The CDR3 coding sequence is TGTGCCAGCAGCCCAACTAGCGGGAGGGTCGATGAGCAGTTCTTC. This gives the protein CASSPTSGRVDEQFF.

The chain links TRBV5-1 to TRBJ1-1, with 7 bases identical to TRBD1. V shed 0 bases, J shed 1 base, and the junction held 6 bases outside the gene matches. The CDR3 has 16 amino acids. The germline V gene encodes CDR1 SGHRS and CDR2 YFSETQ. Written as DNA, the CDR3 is TGCGCCAGCAGCTTGGTAAAGGGGGCAGGGAACACTGAAGCTTTCTTT. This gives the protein CASSLVKGAGNTEAFF. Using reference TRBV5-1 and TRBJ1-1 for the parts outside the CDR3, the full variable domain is KAGVTQTPRYLIKTRGQQVTLSCSPISGHRSVSWYQQTPGQGLQFLFEYFSETQRNKGNFPGRFSGRQFSNSRSEMNVSTLELGDSALYLCASSLVKGAGNTEAFFGQGTRLTVV.

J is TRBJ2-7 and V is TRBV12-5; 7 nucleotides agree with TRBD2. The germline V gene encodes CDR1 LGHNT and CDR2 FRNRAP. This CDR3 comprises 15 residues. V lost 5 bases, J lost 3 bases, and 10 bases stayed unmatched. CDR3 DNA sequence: TGTGCTAGTGGTATGGGGGAGGGCAGGAACTACGAGCAGTACTTC. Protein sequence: CASGMGEGRNYEQYF.

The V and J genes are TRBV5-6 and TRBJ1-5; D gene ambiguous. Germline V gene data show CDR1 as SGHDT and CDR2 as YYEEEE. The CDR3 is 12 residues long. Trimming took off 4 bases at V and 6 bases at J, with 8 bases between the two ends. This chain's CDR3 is CASSQTGQPQHF. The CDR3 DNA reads TGTGCCAGCAGCCAAACTGGTCAGCCCCAGCATTTT.

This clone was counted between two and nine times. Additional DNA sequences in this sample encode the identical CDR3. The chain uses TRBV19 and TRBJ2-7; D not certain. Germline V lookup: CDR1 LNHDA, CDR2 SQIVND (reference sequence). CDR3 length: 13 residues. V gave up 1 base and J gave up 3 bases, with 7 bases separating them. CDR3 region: CASSIGTGYEQYF. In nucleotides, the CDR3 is TGTGCCAGTAGTATAGGGACCGGCTACGAGCAGTACTTC.

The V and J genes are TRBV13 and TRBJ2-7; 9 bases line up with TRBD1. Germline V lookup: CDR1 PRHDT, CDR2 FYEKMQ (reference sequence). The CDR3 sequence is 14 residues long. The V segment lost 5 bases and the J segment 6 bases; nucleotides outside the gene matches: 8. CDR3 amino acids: CASSRRDRAGEQYF. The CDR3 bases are TGTGCCAGCAGCCGCCGGGACAGGGCGGGCGAGCAGTACTTC.

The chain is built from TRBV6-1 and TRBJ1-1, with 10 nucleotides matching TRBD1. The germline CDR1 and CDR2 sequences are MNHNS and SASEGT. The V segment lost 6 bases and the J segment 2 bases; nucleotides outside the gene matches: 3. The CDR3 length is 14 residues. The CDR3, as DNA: TGTGCCAGCAGGGTGACAGGGGGCAACACTGAAGCTTTCTTT. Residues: CASRVTGGNTEAFF.

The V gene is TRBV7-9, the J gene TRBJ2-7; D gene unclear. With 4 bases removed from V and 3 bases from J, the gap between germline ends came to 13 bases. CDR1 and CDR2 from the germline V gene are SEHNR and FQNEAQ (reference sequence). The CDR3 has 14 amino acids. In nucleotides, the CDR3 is TGTGCCAGCAGCTCTAGTCCCGCTATCTACGAGCAGTACTTC. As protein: CASSSSPAIYEQYF.

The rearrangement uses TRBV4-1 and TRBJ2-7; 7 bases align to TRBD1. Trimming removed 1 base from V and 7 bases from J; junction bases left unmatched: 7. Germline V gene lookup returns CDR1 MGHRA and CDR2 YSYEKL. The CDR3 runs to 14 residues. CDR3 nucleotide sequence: TGCGCCAGCAGCCAAGGGGGACAGTCTTGGGAGCAGTACTTC. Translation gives CASSQGGQSWEQYF.

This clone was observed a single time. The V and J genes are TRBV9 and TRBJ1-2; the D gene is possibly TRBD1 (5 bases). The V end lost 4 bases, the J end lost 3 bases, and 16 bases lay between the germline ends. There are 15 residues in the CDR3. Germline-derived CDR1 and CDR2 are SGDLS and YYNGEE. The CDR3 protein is CASSPTGGAYYGYTF. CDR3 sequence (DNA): TGTGCCAGCAGCCCCACCGGCGGGGCATACTATGGCTACACCTTC.

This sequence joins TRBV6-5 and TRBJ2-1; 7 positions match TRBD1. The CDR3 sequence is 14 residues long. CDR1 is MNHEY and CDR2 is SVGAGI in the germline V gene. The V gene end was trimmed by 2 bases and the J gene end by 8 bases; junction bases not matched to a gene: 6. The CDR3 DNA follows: TGTGCCAGCAGTTACGCGACAGGGACGGATGAGCAGTTCTTC. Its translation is CASSYATGTDEQFF.

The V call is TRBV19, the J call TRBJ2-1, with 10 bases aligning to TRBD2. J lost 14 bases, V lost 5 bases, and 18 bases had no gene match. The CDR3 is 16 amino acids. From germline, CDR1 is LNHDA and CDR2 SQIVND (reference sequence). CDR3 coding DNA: TGTGCCAGTAGTGCCCACCAGCGGGAGGGCGCCTCTCCAAAGTTCTTC. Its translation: CASSAHQREGASPKFF.

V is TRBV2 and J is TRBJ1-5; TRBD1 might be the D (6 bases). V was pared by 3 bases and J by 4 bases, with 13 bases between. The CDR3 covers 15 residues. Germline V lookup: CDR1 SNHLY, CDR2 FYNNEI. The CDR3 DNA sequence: TGTGCCAGCAGTGAGCCCTGGACAGAGAATCAGCCCCAGCATTTT. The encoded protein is CASSEPWTENQPQHF.

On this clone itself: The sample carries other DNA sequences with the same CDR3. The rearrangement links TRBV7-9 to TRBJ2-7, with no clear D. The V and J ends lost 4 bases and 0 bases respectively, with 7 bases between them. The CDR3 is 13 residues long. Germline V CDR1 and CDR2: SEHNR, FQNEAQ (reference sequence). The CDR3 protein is CASSSTLSYEQYF. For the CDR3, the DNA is TGTGCCAGCAGCTCGACCCTCTCCTACGAGCAGTACTTC.

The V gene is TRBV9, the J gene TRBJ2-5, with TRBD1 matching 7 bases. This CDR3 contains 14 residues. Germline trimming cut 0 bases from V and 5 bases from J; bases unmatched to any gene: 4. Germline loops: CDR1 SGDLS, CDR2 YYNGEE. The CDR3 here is CASSVAVRGETQYF. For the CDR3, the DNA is TGTGCCAGCAGCGTAGCTGTCAGGGGGGAGACCCAGTACTTC.

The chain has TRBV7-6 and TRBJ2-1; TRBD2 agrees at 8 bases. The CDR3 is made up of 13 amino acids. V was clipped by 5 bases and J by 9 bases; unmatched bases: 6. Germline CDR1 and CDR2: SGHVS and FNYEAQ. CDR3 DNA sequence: TGTGCCAGCAGCCCAGGGACTAGGGGTGAGCAGTTCTTC. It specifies CASSPGTRGEQFF.

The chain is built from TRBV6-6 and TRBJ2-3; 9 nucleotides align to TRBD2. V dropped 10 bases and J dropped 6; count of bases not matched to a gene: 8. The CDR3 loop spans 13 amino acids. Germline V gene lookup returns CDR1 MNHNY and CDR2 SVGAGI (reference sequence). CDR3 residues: CATSGGKVDTQYF. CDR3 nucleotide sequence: TGTGCCACCAGCGGGGGGAAGGTCGATACGCAGTATTTT.

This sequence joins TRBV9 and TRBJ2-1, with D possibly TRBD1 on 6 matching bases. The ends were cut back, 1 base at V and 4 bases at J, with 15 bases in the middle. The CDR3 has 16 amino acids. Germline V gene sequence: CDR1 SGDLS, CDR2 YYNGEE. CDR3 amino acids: CASSVLEQGYYNEQFF. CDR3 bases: TGTGCCAGCAGCGTACTTGAACAGGGTTATTACAATGAGCAGTTCTTC. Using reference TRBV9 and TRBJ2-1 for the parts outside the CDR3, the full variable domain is DSGVTQTPKHLITATGQRVTLRCSPRSGDLSVYWYQQSLDQGLQFLIQYYNGEERAKGNILERFSAQQFPDLHSELNLSSLELGDSALYFCASSVLEQGYYNEQFFGPGTRLTVL.

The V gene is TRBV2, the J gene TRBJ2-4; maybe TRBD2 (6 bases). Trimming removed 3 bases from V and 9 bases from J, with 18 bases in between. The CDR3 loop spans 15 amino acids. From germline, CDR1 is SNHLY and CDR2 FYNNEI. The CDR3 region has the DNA TGTGCCAGCAGTGAGGGTCCAGGAGGGGTGGTCATTCAGTACTTC. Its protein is CASSEGPGGVVIQYF.

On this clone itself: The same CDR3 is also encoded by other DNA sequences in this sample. In DNA, the CDR3 is TGTGCCAGCAGTATCGCGGGAGGCTCCTACGAGCAGTACTTC. Protein product: CASSIAGGSYEQYF. The genes are TRBV6-5 and TRBJ2-7; 8 positions match TRBD2. Unmatched junction bases numbered 3, after V lost 5 bases and J lost 0 bases. This CDR3 contains 14 residues. Germline loops: CDR1 MNHEY, CDR2 SVGAGI.

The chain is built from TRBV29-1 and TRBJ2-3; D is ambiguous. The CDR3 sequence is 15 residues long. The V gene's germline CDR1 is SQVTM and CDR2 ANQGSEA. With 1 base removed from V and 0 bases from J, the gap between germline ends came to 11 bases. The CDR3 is CSVEGDGFSTDTQYF. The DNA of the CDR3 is TGCAGCGTTGAAGGAGACGGCTTTAGCACAGATACGCAGTATTTT.

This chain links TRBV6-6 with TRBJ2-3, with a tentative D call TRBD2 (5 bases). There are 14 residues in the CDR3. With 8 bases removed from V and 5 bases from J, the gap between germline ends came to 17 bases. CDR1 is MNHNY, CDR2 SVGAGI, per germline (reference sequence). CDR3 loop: CASRGDPGRDTQYF. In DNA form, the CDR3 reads TGTGCCAGCCGAGGTGACCCTGGGAGAGATACGCAGTATTTT.

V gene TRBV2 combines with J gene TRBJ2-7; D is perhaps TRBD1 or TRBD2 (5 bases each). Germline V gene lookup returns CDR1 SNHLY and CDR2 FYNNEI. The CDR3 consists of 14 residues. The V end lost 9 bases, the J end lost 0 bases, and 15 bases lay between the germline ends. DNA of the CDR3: TGTGCCAGTGGCCGGGGCAAAATCTCCTACGAGCAGTACTTC. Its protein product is CASGRGKISYEQYF.

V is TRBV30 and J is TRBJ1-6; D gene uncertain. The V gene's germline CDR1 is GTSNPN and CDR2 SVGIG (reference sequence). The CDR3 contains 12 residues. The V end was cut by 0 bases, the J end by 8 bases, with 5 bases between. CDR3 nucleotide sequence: TGTGCCTGGAGTGTAATCGATTCACCCCTCCACTTT. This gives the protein CAWSVIDSPLHF.